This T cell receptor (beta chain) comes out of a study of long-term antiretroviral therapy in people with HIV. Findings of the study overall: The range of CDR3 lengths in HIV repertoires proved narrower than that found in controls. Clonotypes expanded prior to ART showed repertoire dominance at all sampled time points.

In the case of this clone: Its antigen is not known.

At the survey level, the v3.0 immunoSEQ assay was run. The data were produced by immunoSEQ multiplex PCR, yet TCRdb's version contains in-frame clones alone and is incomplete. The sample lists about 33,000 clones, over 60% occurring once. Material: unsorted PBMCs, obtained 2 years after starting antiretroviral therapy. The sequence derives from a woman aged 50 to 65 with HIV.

CDR3 loop: CASSSGQDGTEAFF. The CDR3 DNA sequence: TGCGCCAGCAGCTCAGGACAGGATGGGACTGAAGCTTTCTTT. The genes are TRBV5-1 and TRBJ1-1, with TRBD1 identical over 7 bases. CDR3 length: 14 residues. Trimming at V came to 3 bases and at J to 5 bases, leaving 7 bases not matched to a gene. CDR1 SGHRS and CDR2 YFSETQ come from the germline V gene.